One sample yielded the 5 T cell receptor beta chains listed below, sequenced in a study of cytomegalovirus exposure and HLA in healthy donors. 60 Vbeta and 13 Jbeta primers were used in PCR. TCRdb keeps only in-frame clones here, not all; method: immunoSEQ multiplex PCR. The sample has about 94,000 clones, about 80% seen once. The source material was PBMCs. These receptors were collected from a male donor in good health and CMV-seronegative.

The J gene is TRBJ2-1, the V gene TRBV9, with TRBD1 identical over 7 bases. The germline CDR1 and CDR2 sequences are SGDLS and YYNGEE. The CDR3 length is 11 residues. V dropped 9 bases and J dropped 8; count of bases not matched to a gene: 5. The CDR3 spells CATDRVDEQFF. CDR3 DNA: TGTGCCACAGACAGGGTGGATGAGCAGTTCTTC.

The J gene is TRBJ2-1, the V gene TRBV9; TRBD2 agrees at 14 bases. The CDR3 spans 15 residues. Losses at the gene ends were 5 bases for V and 7 bases for J; bases not matched to a gene: 5. Per germline, CDR1 SGDLS and CDR2 YYNGEE. The CDR3 nucleotides are TGTGCCAGCAGTGCCGGACTAGCGGGAGGTAATGAGCAGTTCTTC. Residues: CASSAGLAGGNEQFF.

This clone was observed a few times. Other nucleotide sequences in the sample specify the same CDR3. This chain joins TRBV11-2 and TRBJ1-1; 7 bases match TRBD1. The germline V gene encodes CDR1 SGHAT and CDR2 FQNNGV. With V trimmed by 5 bases and J by 2 bases, 5 bases remained unmatched. CDR3 length: 14 residues. In DNA form, the CDR3 reads TGTGCCAGCAGCCTAGGGACAGCTAACACTGAAGCTTTCTTT. As protein: CASSLGTANTEAFF.

This clone turned up a few times. The chain couples TRBV5-1 to TRBJ2-3, with 9 bases fitting TRBD1. V shed 4 bases, J shed 6 bases, and the junction held 15 bases outside the gene matches. The CDR3 totals 17 residues. The germline V gene has CDR1 SGHRS and CDR2 YFSETQ. CDR3 amino acids: CASSPSKGQGYSDTQYF. CDR3 nucleotide sequence: TGCGCCAGCAGCCCCTCAAAGGGACAGGGATATTCGGATACGCAGTATTTT.

The rearrangement joins TRBV6-1 to TRBJ1-4; a weak D match, TRBD1 (6 bases). Per germline, CDR1 MNHNS and CDR2 SASEGT. V was pared by 2 bases and J by 8 bases, with 18 bases between. The CDR3 spans 16 residues. The CDR3 reads CASSEFGGRGYEKLFF. CDR3 sequence (DNA): TGTGCCAGCAGTGAATTCGGCGGCAGGGGTTACGAAAAACTGTTTTTT.